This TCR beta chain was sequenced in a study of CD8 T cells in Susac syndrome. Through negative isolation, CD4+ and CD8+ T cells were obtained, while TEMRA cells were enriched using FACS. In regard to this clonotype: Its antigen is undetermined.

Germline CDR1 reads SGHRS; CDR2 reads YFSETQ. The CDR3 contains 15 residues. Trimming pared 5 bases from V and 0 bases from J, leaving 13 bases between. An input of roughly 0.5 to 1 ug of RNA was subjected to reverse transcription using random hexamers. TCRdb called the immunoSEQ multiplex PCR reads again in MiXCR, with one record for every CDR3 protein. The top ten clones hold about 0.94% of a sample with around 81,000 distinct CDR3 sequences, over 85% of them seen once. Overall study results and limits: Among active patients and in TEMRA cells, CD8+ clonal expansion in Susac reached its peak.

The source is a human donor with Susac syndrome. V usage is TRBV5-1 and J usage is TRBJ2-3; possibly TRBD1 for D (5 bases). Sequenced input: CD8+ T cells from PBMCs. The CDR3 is CASSSRTTSTDTQYF. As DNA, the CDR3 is TGCGCCAGCAGTTCGAGGACAACTAGCACAGATACGCAGTATTTT. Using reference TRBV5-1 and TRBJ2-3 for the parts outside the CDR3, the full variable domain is KAGVTQTPRYLIKTRGQQVTLSCSPISGHRSVSWYQQTPGQGLQFLFEYFSETQRNKGNFPGRFSGRQFSNSRSEMNVSTLELGDSALYLCASSSRTTSTDTQYFGPGTRLTVL.